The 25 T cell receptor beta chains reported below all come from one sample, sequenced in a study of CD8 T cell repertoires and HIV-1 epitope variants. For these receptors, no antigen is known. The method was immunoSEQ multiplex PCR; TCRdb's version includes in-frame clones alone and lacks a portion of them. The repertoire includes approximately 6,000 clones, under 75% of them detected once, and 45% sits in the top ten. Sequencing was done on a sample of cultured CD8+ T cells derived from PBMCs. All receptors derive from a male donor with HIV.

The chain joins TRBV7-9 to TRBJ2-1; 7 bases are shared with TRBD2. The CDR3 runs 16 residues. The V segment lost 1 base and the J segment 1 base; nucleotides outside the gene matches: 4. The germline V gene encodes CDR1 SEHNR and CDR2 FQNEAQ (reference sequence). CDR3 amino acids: CASSLEGGRSYNEQFF. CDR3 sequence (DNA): TGTGCCAGCAGCTTAGAGGGCGGGAGATCCTACAATGAGCAGTTCTTC. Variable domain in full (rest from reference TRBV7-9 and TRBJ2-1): DTGVSQNPRHKITKRGQNVTFRCDPISEHNRLYWYRQTLGQGPEFLTYFQNEAQLEKSRLLSDRFSAERPKGSFSTLEIQRTEQGDSAMYLCASSLEGGRSYNEQFFGPGTRLTVL.

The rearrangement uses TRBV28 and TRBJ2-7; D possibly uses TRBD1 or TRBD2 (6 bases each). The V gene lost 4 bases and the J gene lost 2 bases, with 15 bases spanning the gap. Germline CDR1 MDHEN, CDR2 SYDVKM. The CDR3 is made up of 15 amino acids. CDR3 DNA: TGTGCCAGCAGTTCCGGGGGCCCTCCTACCTACGAGCAGTACTTC. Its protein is CASSSGGPPTYEQYF.

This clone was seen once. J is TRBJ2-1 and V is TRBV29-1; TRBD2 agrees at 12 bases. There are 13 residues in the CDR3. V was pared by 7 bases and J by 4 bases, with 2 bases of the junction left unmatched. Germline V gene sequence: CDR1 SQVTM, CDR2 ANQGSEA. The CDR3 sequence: CSGGTSGYNEQFF. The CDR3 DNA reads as TGCAGCGGCGGGACTAGCGGGTACAATGAGCAGTTCTTC.

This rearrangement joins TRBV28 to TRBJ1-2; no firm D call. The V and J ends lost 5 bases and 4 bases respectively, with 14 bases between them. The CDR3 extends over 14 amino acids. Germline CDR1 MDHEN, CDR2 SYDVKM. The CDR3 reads CASSLDGEVYGYTF. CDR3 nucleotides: TGTGCCAGCAGTCTCGACGGTGAGGTCTATGGCTACACCTTC.

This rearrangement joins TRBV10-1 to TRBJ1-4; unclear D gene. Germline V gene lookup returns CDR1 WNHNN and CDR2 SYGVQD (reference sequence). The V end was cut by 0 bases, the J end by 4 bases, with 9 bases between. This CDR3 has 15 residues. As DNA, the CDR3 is TGCGCCAGCAGTGAGTCGGGCACGTTTAATGAAAAACTGTTTTTT. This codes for CASSESGTFNEKLFF.

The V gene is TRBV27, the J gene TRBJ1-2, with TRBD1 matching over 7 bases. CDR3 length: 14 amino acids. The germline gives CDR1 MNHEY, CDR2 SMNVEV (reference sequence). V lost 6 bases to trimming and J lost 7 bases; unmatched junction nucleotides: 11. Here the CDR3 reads CASSPGTELSGYTF. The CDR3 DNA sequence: TGTGCCAGCAGCCCCGGGACAGAGTTGAGTGGCTACACCTTC.

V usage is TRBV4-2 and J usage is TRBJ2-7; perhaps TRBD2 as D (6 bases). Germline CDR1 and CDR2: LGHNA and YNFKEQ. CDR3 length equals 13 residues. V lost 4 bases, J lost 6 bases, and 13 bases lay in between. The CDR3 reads CASSPSSGFEQYF. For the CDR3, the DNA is TGTGCCAGCAGCCCCTCGAGCGGGTTCGAGCAGTACTTC.

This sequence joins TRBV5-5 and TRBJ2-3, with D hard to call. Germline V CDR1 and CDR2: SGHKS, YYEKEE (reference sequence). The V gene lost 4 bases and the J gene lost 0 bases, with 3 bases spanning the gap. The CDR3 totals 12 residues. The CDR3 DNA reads TGTGCCAGCAGCGCTAGCACAGATACGCAGTATTTT. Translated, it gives CASSASTDTQYF.

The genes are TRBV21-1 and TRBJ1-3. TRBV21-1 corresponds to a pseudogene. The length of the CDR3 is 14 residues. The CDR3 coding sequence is TGTGCCAGCGGCGTGGAGGGGACTGGAAACACCATATATTTT. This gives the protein CASGVEGTGNTIYF.

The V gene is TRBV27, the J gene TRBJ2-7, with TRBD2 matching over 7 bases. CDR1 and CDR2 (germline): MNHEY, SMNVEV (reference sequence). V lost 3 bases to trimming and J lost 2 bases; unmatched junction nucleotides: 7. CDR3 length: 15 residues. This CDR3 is CASSFYRGGTYEQYF. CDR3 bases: TGTGCCAGCAGTTTCTATCGCGGGGGAACCTACGAGCAGTACTTC.

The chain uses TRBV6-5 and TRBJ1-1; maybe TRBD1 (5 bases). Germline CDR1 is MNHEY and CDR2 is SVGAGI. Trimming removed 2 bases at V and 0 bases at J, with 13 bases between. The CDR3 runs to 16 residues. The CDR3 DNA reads TGTGCCAGCAGTTACGGCACGGGACTGATGAACACTGAAGCTTTCTTT. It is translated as CASSYGTGLMNTEAFF.

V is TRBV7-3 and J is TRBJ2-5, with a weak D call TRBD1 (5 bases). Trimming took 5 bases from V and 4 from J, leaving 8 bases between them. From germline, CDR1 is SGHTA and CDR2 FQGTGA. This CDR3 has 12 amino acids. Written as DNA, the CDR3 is TGTGCCAGCAGCCCAGGGCGAGAGACCCAGTACTTC. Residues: CASSPGRETQYF.

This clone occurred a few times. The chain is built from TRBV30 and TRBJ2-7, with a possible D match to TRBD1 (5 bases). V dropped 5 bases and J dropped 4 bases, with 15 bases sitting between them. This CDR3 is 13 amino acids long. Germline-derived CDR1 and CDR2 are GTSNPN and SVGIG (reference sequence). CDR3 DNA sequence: TGTGCCTGGGAAATCCCAGGGTGGTACGAGCAGTACTTC. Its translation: CAWEIPGWYEQYF.

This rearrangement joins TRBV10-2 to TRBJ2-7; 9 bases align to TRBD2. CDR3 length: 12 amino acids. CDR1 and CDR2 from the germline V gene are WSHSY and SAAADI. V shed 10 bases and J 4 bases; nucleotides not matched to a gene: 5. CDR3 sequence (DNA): TGCGCCACCCTGACTAGCGGATACGAGCAGTACTTC. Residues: CATLTSGYEQYF.

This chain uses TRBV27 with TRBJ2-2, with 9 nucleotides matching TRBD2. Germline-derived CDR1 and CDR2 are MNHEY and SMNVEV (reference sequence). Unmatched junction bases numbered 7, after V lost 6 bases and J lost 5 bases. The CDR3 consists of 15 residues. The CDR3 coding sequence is TGTGCCAGCAGCGACAAAGCGGGGGGAACCGGGGAGCTGTTTTTT. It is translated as CASSDKAGGTGELFF.

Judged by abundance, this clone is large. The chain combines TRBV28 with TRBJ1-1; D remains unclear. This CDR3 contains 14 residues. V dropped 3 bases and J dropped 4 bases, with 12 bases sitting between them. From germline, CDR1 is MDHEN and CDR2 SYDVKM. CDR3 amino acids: CASSFRGWGTEAFF. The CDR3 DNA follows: TGTGCCAGCAGTTTTCGGGGATGGGGCACTGAAGCTTTCTTT.

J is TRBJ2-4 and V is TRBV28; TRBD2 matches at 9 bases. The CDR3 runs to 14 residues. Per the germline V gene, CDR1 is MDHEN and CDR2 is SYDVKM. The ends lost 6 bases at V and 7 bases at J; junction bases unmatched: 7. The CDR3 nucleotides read TGTGCCAGCAGGTTAGGCGGGGGGGTGAACATTCAGTACTTC. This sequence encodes CASRLGGGVNIQYF.

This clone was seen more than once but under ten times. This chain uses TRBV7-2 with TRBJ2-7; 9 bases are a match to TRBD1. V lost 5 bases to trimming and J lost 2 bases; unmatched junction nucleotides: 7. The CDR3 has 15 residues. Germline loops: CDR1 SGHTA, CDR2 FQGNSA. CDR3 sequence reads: CASSRTGDFTYEQYF. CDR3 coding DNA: TGTGCCAGCAGCCGGACAGGGGACTTTACCTACGAGCAGTACTTC.

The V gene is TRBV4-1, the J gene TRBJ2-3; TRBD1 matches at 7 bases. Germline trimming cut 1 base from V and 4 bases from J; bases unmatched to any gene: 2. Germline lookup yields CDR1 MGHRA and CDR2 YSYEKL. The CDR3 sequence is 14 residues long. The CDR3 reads CASSQVQGADTQYF. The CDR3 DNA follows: TGCGCCAGCAGCCAAGTCCAGGGGGCAGATACGCAGTATTTT.

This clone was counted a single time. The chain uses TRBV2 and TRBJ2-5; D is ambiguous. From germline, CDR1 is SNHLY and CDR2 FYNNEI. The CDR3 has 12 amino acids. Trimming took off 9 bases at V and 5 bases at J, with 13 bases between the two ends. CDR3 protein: CASRRQRETQYF. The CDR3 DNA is TGTGCCAGTCGCCGCCAGAGGGAGACCCAGTACTTC.

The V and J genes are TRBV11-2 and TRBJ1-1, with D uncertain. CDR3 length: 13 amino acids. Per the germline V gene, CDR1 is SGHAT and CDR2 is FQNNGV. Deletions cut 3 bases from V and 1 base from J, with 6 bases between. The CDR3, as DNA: TGTGCCAGCAGCTTGGGCGGGAACACTGAAGCTTTCTTT. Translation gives CASSLGGNTEAFF.

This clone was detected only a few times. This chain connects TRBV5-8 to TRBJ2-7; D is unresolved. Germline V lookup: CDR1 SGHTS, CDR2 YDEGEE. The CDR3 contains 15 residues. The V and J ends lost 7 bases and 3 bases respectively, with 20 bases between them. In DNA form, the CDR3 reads TGTGCCAGCGGACCTATAGGTGCAGTCAACTACGAGCAGTACTTC. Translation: CASGPIGAVNYEQYF.

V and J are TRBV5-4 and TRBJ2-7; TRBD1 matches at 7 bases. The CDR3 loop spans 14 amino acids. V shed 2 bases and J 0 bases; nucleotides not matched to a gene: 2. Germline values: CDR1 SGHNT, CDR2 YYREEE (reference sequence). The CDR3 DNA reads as TGTGCCAGCAGCTTACGGGACAGCTCCTACGAGCAGTACTTC. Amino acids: CASSLRDSSYEQYF.

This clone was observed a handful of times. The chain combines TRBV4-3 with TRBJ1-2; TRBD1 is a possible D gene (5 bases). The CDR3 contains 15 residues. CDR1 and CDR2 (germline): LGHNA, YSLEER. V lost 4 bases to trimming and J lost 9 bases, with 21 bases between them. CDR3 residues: CASSRLPAQGLSYTF. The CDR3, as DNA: TGCGCCAGCAGCCGACTACCGGCCCAGGGACTAAGCTACACCTTC.

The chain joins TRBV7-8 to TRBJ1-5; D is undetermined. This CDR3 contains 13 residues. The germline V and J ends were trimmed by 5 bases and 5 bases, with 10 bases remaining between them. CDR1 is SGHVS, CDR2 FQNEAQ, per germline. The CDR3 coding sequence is TGTGCCAGCAGCCAAAGGTGGGATCAGCCCCAGCATTTT. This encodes CASSQRWDQPQHF.